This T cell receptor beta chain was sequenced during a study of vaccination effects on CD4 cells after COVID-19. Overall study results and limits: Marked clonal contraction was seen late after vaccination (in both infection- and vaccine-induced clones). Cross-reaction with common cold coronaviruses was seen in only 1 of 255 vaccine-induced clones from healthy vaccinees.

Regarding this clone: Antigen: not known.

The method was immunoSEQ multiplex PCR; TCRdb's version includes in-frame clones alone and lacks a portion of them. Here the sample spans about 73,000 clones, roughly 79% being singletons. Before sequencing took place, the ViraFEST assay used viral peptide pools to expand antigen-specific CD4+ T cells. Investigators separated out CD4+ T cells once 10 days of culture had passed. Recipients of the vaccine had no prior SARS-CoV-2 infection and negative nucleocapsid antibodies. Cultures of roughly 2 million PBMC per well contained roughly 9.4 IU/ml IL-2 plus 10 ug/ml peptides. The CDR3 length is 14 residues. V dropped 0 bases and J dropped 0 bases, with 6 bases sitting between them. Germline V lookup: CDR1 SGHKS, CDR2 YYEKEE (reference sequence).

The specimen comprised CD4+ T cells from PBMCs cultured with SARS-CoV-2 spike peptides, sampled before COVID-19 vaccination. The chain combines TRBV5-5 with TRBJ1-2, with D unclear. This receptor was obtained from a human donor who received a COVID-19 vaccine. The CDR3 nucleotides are TGTGCCAGCAGCTTGGTGGCGGCTAACTATGGCTACACCTTC. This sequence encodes CASSLVAANYGYTF.